This passage covers 32 T cell receptor beta chains from one sample sequenced in a study of CD8 T cells in Susac syndrome (dated 2019 in TCRdb). The library was obtained by the immunoSEQ multiplex PCR assay. RNA was extracted using the RNeasy kit, and roughly 0.45 to 1 ug of the RNA was reverse transcribed with random hexamers. The raw public reads went through TCRdb reprocessing: fastp at Q25, MiXCR clone calling, in-frame beta chains kept. Rows merge per CDR3 protein into single entries with the most common DNA and genes. The sample table contains over 95,000 distinct CDR3 sequences; only one count was recorded for about 90% of them. The ten largest clones take up 0.11% to 0.15% of the sample. The sample comprised CD4+ T cells from PBMCs. These receptors all stem from a human donor in good health.

V is TRBV27 and J is TRBJ1-4; D remains unclear. Germline lookup yields CDR1 MNHEY and CDR2 SMNVEV (reference sequence). The CDR3 loop spans 18 amino acids. Between the trimmed V and J ends, which lost 4 bases and 0 bases, there was a span of 18 bases. CDR3 residues: CASSSLYSRSPTNEKLFF. The DNA of the CDR3 is TGTGCCAGCAGTTCGCTTTACTCCAGAAGCCCAACTAATGAAAAACTGTTTTTT.

The chain has TRBV6-1 and TRBJ2-3; no clear D gene. The germline gives CDR1 MNHNS, CDR2 SASEGT. This CDR3 is built from 12 residues. V gave up 2 bases and J gave up 3 bases, with 3 bases separating them. CDR3 DNA sequence: TGTGCCAGCAGTGAACTTACAGATACGCAGTATTTT. Its translation: CASSELTDTQYF.

This clonotype has only one observation. The rearrangement joins TRBV18 to TRBJ2-6; D could derive from TRBD1 or TRBD2 (5 bases each). Germline CDR1 is KGHSH and CDR2 is LQKENI. This CDR3 has 19 amino acids. Between the trimmed V and J ends, which lost 3 bases and 2 bases, there was a span of 20 bases. Here the CDR3 DNA reads TGTGCCAGCTCACCGGGGCCCCCAGGGAGCTCCCCTGGGGCCAACGTCCTGACTTTC. Protein: CASSPGPPGSSPGANVLTF.

The chain employs TRBV5-1 and TRBJ1-3; possible D gene TRBD1, 6 bases. Germline V CDR1 and CDR2: SGHRS, YFSETQ. V gave up 0 bases and J gave up 4 bases, with 11 bases separating them. The CDR3 contains 15 residues. CDR3 in DNA: TGCGCCAGCAGCTTGGCAGGGACATCGGGAAACACCATATATTTT. This codes for CASSLAGTSGNTIYF.

The rearrangement uses TRBV12-3 or TRBV12-4 and TRBJ2-7; TRBD1 matches at 8 bases. The length of the CDR3 is 13 residues. V shed 5 bases and J 2 bases; nucleotides not matched to a gene: 2. This CDR3 is CASSGQGPYEQYF. The CDR3 coding sequence is TGTGCCAGCAGTGGACAGGGCCCCTACGAGCAGTACTTC.

The CDR3 spells CASSYLGLADNNEQFF. In nucleotides, the CDR3 is TGTGCCAGCAGTTACTTGGGACTAGCGGATAACAATGAGCAGTTCTTC. The gene calls are TRBV6-6 and TRBJ2-1; 11 nucleotides line up with TRBD2. The V and J ends lost 1 base and 5 bases, in that order; junction bases with no gene match: 4. Germline lookup yields CDR1 MNHNY and CDR2 SVGAGI (reference sequence). The CDR3 totals 16 residues.

This chain joins TRBV29-1 and TRBJ1-2; perhaps TRBD1 as D (5 bases). The CDR3 runs to 13 residues. Trimming left V 2 bases short and J 5 bases short, with 12 bases between. Germline CDR1 reads SQVTM; CDR2 reads ANQGSEA. Here the CDR3 DNA reads TGCAGCGTTGAAACCCCAGGGAATTATGGCTACACCTTC. Its translation: CSVETPGNYGYTF.

The CDR3 region has the DNA TGTGCCAGCAGCCATGTCGGCTACGAGCAGTACTTC. Its protein product is CASSHVGYEQYF. V and J are TRBV3-1 and TRBJ2-7, with unresolved D. The CDR3 is 12 amino acids. CDR1 and CDR2 from the germline V gene are LGHDT and YNNKEL (reference sequence). Trimming shortened V by 3 bases and J by 3 bases, and 6 bases separated the two germline ends.

The CDR3 loop reads CASSQEGRVGETQYF. CDR3 sequence (DNA): TGCGCCAGCAGCCAAGAAGGGCGGGTGGGGGAGACCCAGTACTTC. The chain recombines TRBV4-3 with TRBJ2-5; D is perhaps TRBD2 (5 bases). V was trimmed by 0 bases and J by 5 bases, leaving 13 bases between them. Germline loops: CDR1 LGHNA, CDR2 YSLEER. This CDR3 contains 15 residues.

The V gene is TRBV4-1, the J gene TRBJ2-1; D perhaps matches TRBD1 (5 bases). The CDR3 loop spans 15 amino acids. The V and J ends lost 0 bases and 3 bases respectively, with 9 bases between them. Germline-derived CDR1 and CDR2 are MGHRA and YSYEKL. As DNA, the CDR3 is TGCGCCAGCAGCCAAGAGGCAGGGTTCTACAATGAGCAGTTCTTC. Translation gives CASSQEAGFYNEQFF.

This clonotype was seen a single time. The chain recombines TRBV6-2 or TRBV6-3 with TRBJ1-5; 11 nucleotides align to TRBD1. Germline V gives CDR1 MNHEY, CDR2 SVGEGT. J gave up 6 bases and V 7 bases, and 11 bases lay outside the gene matches. The CDR3 is 16 residues long. In DNA, the CDR3 is TGTGCCAGCACCCGGACCGGGACAGGGGGAGTTCAGCCCCAGCATTTT. This encodes CASTRTGTGGVQPQHF.

This clonotype was seen only once. The J gene is TRBJ2-1, the V gene TRBV7-3; 9 nucleotides align to TRBD2. V dropped 3 bases and J dropped 5; count of bases not matched to a gene: 5. The CDR3 extends over 15 amino acids. Germline CDR1 reads SGHTA; CDR2 reads FQGTGA. DNA for the CDR3: TGTGCCAGCAGCTTTGCGCGGGGGGGCCACAATGAGCAGTTCTTC. Translation gives CASSFARGGHNEQFF.

The chain uses TRBV12-3 or TRBV12-4 and TRBJ2-3, with no clear D. The CDR3 totals 12 residues. V was shortened by 5 bases and J by 8 bases, with 11 bases between the two germline ends. CDR3 protein: CASSPAMSTQYF. CDR3 nucleotides: TGTGCCAGCAGTCCTGCTATGAGTACGCAGTATTTT.

This chain connects TRBV6-2 or TRBV6-3 to TRBJ2-1; 7 bases are shared with TRBD1. Looked up from germline, CDR1 is MNHEY and CDR2 is SVGEGT. This CDR3 region has 15 residues. Unmatched junction bases numbered 8, after V lost 5 bases and J lost 4 bases. The CDR3 loop reads CASSLTGLGYNEQFF. The DNA for the CDR3 is TGTGCCAGCAGTCTGACAGGGCTAGGTTACAATGAGCAGTTCTTC.

The chain is built from TRBV29-1 and TRBJ2-7; 8 nucleotides match TRBD1. After removal of 6 bases from V and 0 bases from J, the junction contained 7 bases not matched to a gene. CDR1 and CDR2 (germline): SQVTM, ANQGSEA. CDR3 length equals 14 residues. Here the CDR3 reads CSVLTGDSSYEQYF. Written as DNA, the CDR3 is TGCAGCGTCCTGACAGGGGATAGCTCCTACGAGCAGTACTTC.

J is TRBJ2-1 and V is TRBV3-1; 10 positions match TRBD2. With 1 base clipped from V and 5 bases from J, the junction kept 8 bases outside the gene matches. This CDR3 is built from 17 residues. In germline, CDR1 is LGHDT, CDR2 YNNKEL (reference sequence). Written as DNA, the CDR3 is TGTGCCAGCAGCCAAGGCCTTAGACTAGCGGGCAACAATGAGCAGTTCTTC. Translating it yields CASSQGLRLAGNNEQFF.

This clonotype was seen once. The V gene is TRBV6-2 or TRBV6-3, the J gene TRBJ1-5; D unresolved. The germline V and J ends were trimmed by 6 bases and 2 bases, with 20 bases remaining between them. The length of the CDR3 is 17 residues. Germline-derived CDR1 and CDR2 are MNHEY and SVGEGT. This CDR3 reads CASSKKGLLSGNQPQHF. The DNA of the CDR3 is TGTGCCAGCAGCAAGAAAGGACTCCTAAGCGGCAATCAGCCCCAGCATTTT.

The chain links TRBV7-2 to TRBJ2-6, with TRBD2 as a possible D gene (6 bases). The CDR3 covers 15 residues. V was trimmed by 3 bases and J by 2 bases, leaving 8 bases between them. Germline V CDR1 and CDR2: SGHTA, FQGNSA. CDR3 in DNA: TGTGCCAGCAGCTTTGGGGGGACTGGGGCCAACGTCCTGACTTTC. Its protein product is CASSFGGTGANVLTF.

The chain links TRBV3-1 to TRBJ1-1, with unresolved D. This CDR3 comprises 16 residues. Trimming took off 3 bases at V and 0 bases at J, with 14 bases between the two ends. The V gene's germline CDR1 is LGHDT and CDR2 YNNKEL (reference sequence). The CDR3: CASSQASGLLNTEAFF. The CDR3 DNA sequence: TGTGCCAGCAGCCAGGCCTCAGGACTCTTGAACACTGAAGCTTTCTTT.

In its sample, this clonotype was seen once. The V gene is TRBV7-3, the J gene TRBJ2-3, with 7 bases identical to TRBD2. The CDR3 contains 14 residues. The ends lost 8 bases at V and 4 bases at J; junction bases unmatched: 9. Germline V gene sequence: CDR1 SGHTA, CDR2 FQGTGA. CDR3 in amino acids: CASSVGGDPDTQYF. The CDR3 DNA is TGTGCCAGCTCCGTGGGGGGGGACCCAGATACGCAGTATTTT.

The chain recombines TRBV15 with TRBJ1-4, with D maybe TRBD1 (5 bases). V was pared by 5 bases and J by 5 bases, with 15 bases between. Germline loops: CDR1 LNHNV, CDR2 YYDKDF (reference sequence). This CDR3 region has 15 residues. CDR3 in DNA: TGTGCCACCAGCGGTGATACAGGCCGGAATGAAAAACTGTTTTTT. It codes for CATSGDTGRNEKLFF.

This clonotype was seen once. The chain recombines TRBV14 with TRBJ1-2; D remains unclear. Germline CDR1 is SGHDN and CDR2 is FVKESK. V was shortened by 7 bases and J by 2 bases, with 8 bases between the two germline ends. This CDR3 spans 12 amino acids. The CDR3 DNA reads as TGTGCCAGCATCTCGTTCAACTATGGCTACACCTTC. Translating gives CASISFNYGYTF.

V and J are TRBV20-1 and TRBJ2-1; D might be TRBD2 (5 bases). The CDR3 has 16 residues. The germline V gene has CDR1 DFQATT and CDR2 SNEGSKA (reference sequence). Trimming cost V 0 bases and J 5 bases, with 17 bases left between them. The CDR3 region is CSARDLARNSDNEQFF. In nucleotides, the CDR3 is TGCAGTGCTAGAGATTTAGCGAGGAACTCGGACAATGAGCAGTTCTTC.

This clonotype was seen only once. V and J are TRBV7-9 and TRBJ1-1, with 9 positions matching TRBD1. The V segment lost 4 bases and the J segment 3 bases; nucleotides outside the gene matches: 9. CDR1 and CDR2 (germline): SEHNR, FQNEAQ (reference sequence). The CDR3 has 16 amino acids. CDR3 nucleotide sequence: TGTGCCAGCAGCTCGCCCGAGGGACAGGGATACACTGAAGCTTTCTTT. It encodes CASSSPEGQGYTEAFF.

DNA for the CDR3: TGTGCCAGCAGCTGGGGACAGGGCGAGGAGACCCAGTACTTC. Protein sequence: CASSWGQGEETQYF. V is TRBV7-9 and J is TRBJ2-5; 9 bases map to TRBD1. Germline V CDR1 and CDR2: SEHNR, FQNEAQ (reference sequence). V trimming: 4 bases; J trimming: 5 bases; junction bases outside the gene matches: 5. The CDR3 contains 14 residues.

The V call is TRBV9, the J call TRBJ1-1; D unresolved. The CDR3 length is 13 residues. CDR1 SGDLS and CDR2 YYNGEE come from the germline V gene. Trimming removed 4 bases from V and 4 bases from J, with 11 bases in between. CDR3 in amino acids: CASSPVPGTEAFF. CDR3 sequence (DNA): TGTGCCAGCAGCCCCGTCCCGGGCACTGAAGCTTTCTTT. The full variable domain, completed using reference TRBV9 and TRBJ1-1, is DSGVTQTPKHLITATGQRVTLRCSPRSGDLSVYWYQQSLDQGLQFLIQYYNGEERAKGNILERFSAQQFPDLHSELNLSSLELGDSALYFCASSPVPGTEAFFGQGTRLTVV.

The V and J genes are TRBV15 and TRBJ2-3; D may be TRBD1 or TRBD2 (5 bases each). There are 15 residues in the CDR3. The V gene lost 1 base and the J gene lost 2 bases, with 10 bases spanning the gap. Germline lookup yields CDR1 LNHNV and CDR2 YYDKDF (reference sequence). The CDR3 coding sequence is TGTGCCACCAGCAGAGTTCCAGGGACCACAGATACGCAGTATTTT. It is translated as CATSRVPGTTDTQYF.

Concerning this clonotype itself: The junction does not match germline at one end; this may be a read error. This chain links TRBV20-1 with TRBJ2-5; D unresolved. The CDR3 totals 11 residues. Germline V gene sequence: CDR1 DFQATT, CDR2 SNEGSKA (reference sequence). CDR3 nucleotides: TGCAGTGCTGGAGACTCGGAGACCCAGTACTTC. It encodes CSAGDSETQYF.

The CDR3 coding sequence is TGTGCCAGCAGCGAGAGGACGGGACTAGCGGAGCTCAATGAGCAGTTCTTC. Translation: CASSERTGLAELNEQFF. This chain links TRBV9 with TRBJ2-1; 11 bases are a match to TRBD2. There are 17 residues in the CDR3. The germline V gene encodes CDR1 SGDLS and CDR2 YYNGEE. The V gene end was trimmed by 3 bases and the J gene end by 6 bases; junction bases not matched to a gene: 11.

This clonotype was found a few times. The rearrangement links TRBV15 to TRBJ2-7; D perhaps matches TRBD1 (6 bases). Trimming shortened V by 3 bases and J by 0 bases, and 9 bases separated the two germline ends. This CDR3 is 14 amino acids long. CDR1 LNHNV and CDR2 YYDKDF come from the germline V gene (reference sequence). CDR3 DNA sequence: TGTGCCACCAGCAGCGGACAGTTCTCCTACGAGCAGTACTTC. This gives the protein CATSSGQFSYEQYF.

The chain couples TRBV4-3 to TRBJ2-7; D unresolved. V shed 0 bases and J shed 1 base, with 10 bases lying between them. CDR3 length: 15 residues. Germline V CDR1 and CDR2: LGHNA, YSLEER. The DNA for the CDR3 is TGCGCCAGCAGCCAAGAGCCACACACGTCCTACGAGCAGTACTTC. Its protein is CASSQEPHTSYEQYF.

This clonotype was recorded once. This chain connects TRBV11-2 to TRBJ2-7; 9 bases align to TRBD1. Losses at the gene ends were 5 bases for V and 2 bases for J; bases not matched to a gene: 7. Germline V gives CDR1 SGHAT, CDR2 FQNNGV. This CDR3 has 15 amino acids. The CDR3 DNA is TGTGCCAGCAGCCTGCACAGGGGGCCCGCCTACGAGCAGTACTTC. This codes for CASSLHRGPAYEQYF.